Listed here are 26 T cell receptor beta chains from one sample, sequenced in a study of shared clonotypes between healthy human individuals. Data came from immunoSEQ multiplex PCR; TCRdb stores just in-frame clones and leaves some out. The sample holds 2,100,000 or so clones, around 95% seen once. The sequenced sample consisted of naive CD4+ T cells sorted from blood. The subset was: CD45RA+ positively selected. These receptors all stem from a man aged 18 to 30 in good health.

V usage is TRBV29-1 and J usage is TRBJ2-1; D is ambiguous. CDR1 and CDR2 (germline): SQVTM, ANQGSEA. This CDR3 has 14 residues. Trimming took off 2 bases at V and 6 bases at J, with 14 bases between the two ends. The CDR3 loop is CSVEINSGGNEQFF. CDR3 coding DNA: TGCAGCGTTGAAATAAATTCAGGCGGCAATGAGCAGTTCTTC.

The chain carries TRBV6-1 and TRBJ1-2, with TRBD1 as a possible D gene (6 bases). There are 15 residues in the CDR3. Deletions cut 6 bases from V and 4 bases from J, with 18 bases between. CDR1 MNHNS and CDR2 SASEGT come from the germline V gene. CDR3 region: CASSGRTGLLYGYTF. The CDR3 DNA sequence: TGTGCCAGCAGCGGACGAACAGGGCTCCTCTATGGCTACACCTTC.

The chain is built from TRBV10-3 and TRBJ1-2, with a possible D match to TRBD1 (5 bases). Trimming left V 4 bases short and J 6 bases short, with 6 bases between. The CDR3 is 11 amino acids. Germline V lookup: CDR1 ENHRY, CDR2 SYGVKD. CDR3 region: CAISVGDGYTF. The CDR3 DNA sequence: TGTGCCATCAGTGTGGGGGATGGCTACACCTTC.

The genes are TRBV9 and TRBJ1-5, with D uncertain. The V end was cut by 0 bases, the J end by 1 base, with 5 bases between. CDR3 size: 14 residues. Per germline, CDR1 SGDLS and CDR2 YYNGEE. The CDR3: CASSVGRSNQPQHF. CDR3 nucleotides: TGTGCCAGCAGCGTAGGCAGAAGCAATCAGCCCCAGCATTTT.

The rearrangement uses TRBV11-3 and TRBJ2-1; perhaps TRBD1 as D (6 bases). The CDR3 runs to 15 residues. Trimming took 1 base from V and 5 from J, leaving 12 bases between them. Germline lookup yields CDR1 SGHNT and CDR2 YENEEA. The CDR3 sequence is CASSLAGGQNNEQFF. The CDR3 coding sequence is TGTGCCAGCAGCTTAGCGGGTGGACAGAACAATGAGCAGTTCTTC.

This clone was observed a few times. The chain links TRBV7-2 to TRBJ2-1; TRBD2 might be the D (5 bases). The germline V gene encodes CDR1 SGHTA and CDR2 FQGNSA. The CDR3 extends over 15 amino acids. Between the trimmed V and J ends, which lost 7 bases and 3 bases, there was a span of 16 bases. The CDR3 loop is CASILRTHLYNEQFF. CDR3 nucleotides: TGTGCCAGCATCCTGAGGACTCACCTCTACAATGAGCAGTTCTTC.

The V and J genes are TRBV6-6 and TRBJ2-7; 10 positions match TRBD1. Germline CDR1 is MNHNY and CDR2 is SVGAGI (reference sequence). Losses at the gene ends were 4 bases for V and 3 bases for J; bases not matched to a gene: 3. The CDR3 loop spans 14 amino acids. The CDR3: CASSWTGGVYEQYF. The CDR3, as DNA: TGTGCCAGCAGTTGGACAGGGGGAGTCTACGAGCAGTACTTC.

A word on this clone: The sample has other DNA sequences that encode this CDR3 too. The chain links TRBV6-5 to TRBJ1-1; D may be TRBD1 (5 bases). Germline CDR1 MNHEY, CDR2 SVGAGI. The CDR3 covers 13 residues. Trimming took off 2 bases at V and 1 base at J, with 5 bases between the two ends. The CDR3 reads CASSYTGNTEAFF. The CDR3, as DNA: TGTGCCAGCAGTTACACAGGGAACACTGAAGCTTTCTTT.

The chain carries TRBV9 and TRBJ2-7, with 12 nucleotides matching TRBD2. Losses at the gene ends were 4 bases for V and 5 bases for J; bases not matched to a gene: 10. The CDR3 extends over 16 amino acids. The germline V gene encodes CDR1 SGDLS and CDR2 YYNGEE. CDR3 protein: CASSPRTSGGWNEQYF. The CDR3 coding sequence is TGTGCCAGCAGCCCCCGAACTAGCGGGGGGTGGAACGAGCAGTACTTC.

This chain uses TRBV18 with TRBJ2-3; TRBD1 aligns across 8 bases. The V gene end was trimmed by 5 bases and the J gene end by 0 bases; junction bases not matched to a gene: 7. Germline-derived CDR1 and CDR2 are KGHSH and LQKENI. This CDR3 is 16 amino acids long. The CDR3 loop reads CASSRGQAQSTDTQYF. For the CDR3, the DNA is TGTGCCAGCTCAAGGGGACAGGCCCAGAGCACAGATACGCAGTATTTT.

The chain couples TRBV25-1 to TRBJ2-3, with D uncertain. V was trimmed by 5 bases and J by 2 bases, leaving 5 bases between them. This CDR3 comprises 12 residues. Germline V gene lookup returns CDR1 MGHDK and CDR2 SYGVNS. The CDR3 region is CASSLNTDTQYF. In nucleotides, the CDR3 is TGTGCCAGCAGTCTCAACACAGATACGCAGTATTTT.

The chain links TRBV7-9 to TRBJ1-5; D gene uncertain. CDR3 length equals 18 residues. The V gene lost 1 base and the J gene lost 1 base, with 17 bases spanning the gap. Per germline, CDR1 SEHNR and CDR2 FQNEAQ (reference sequence). CDR3 sequence reads: CASSLEIRSTLSNQPQHF. Written as DNA, the CDR3 is TGTGCCAGCAGCTTAGAAATTAGGTCCACACTGAGCAATCAGCCCCAGCATTTT.

As for this clone: The same CDR3 can be traced to other DNA sequences in this sample. The CDR3 DNA sequence: TGTGCCTGGAGTGGCGGTCCCAATCAGCCCCAGCATTTT. This codes for CAWSGGPNQPQHF. The chain carries TRBV30 and TRBJ1-5; no clear D gene. V was cut by 1 base and J by 3 bases, with 7 bases left in between. Germline CDR1 is GTSNPN and CDR2 is SVGIG (reference sequence). The length of the CDR3 is 13 residues.

The chain recombines TRBV2 with TRBJ2-4; 8 bases align to TRBD1. The CDR3 totals 16 residues. Per germline, CDR1 SNHLY and CDR2 FYNNEI. V lost 8 bases, J lost 5 bases, and 14 bases stayed unmatched. CDR3 in amino acids: CASLEAPRGHQNIQYF. Here the CDR3 DNA reads TGTGCCAGCCTCGAGGCGCCCAGGGGGCACCAAAACATTCAGTACTTC.

This clone has just one count. The rearrangement uses TRBV28 and TRBJ2-1, with D perhaps matching TRBD1 (5 bases). This CDR3 has 14 residues. Germline CDR1 reads MDHEN; CDR2 reads SYDVKM. The V and J ends lost 3 bases and 3 bases respectively, with 9 bases between them. This CDR3 reads CASSFTTDYNEQFF. The CDR3 DNA sequence: TGTGCCAGCAGTTTTACGACAGACTACAATGAGCAGTTCTTC.

This chain uses TRBV6-5 with TRBJ1-2; 7 nucleotides line up with TRBD1. The CDR3 totals 15 residues. Losses at the gene ends were 4 bases for V and 5 bases for J; bases not matched to a gene: 10. The V gene's germline CDR1 is MNHEY and CDR2 SVGAGI. CDR3 nucleotides: TGTGCCAGCAGTTCGGTGTACAGGGGTAATTATGGCTACACCTTC. It specifies CASSSVYRGNYGYTF.

In this sample, this clone turned up once. This chain connects TRBV5-1 to TRBJ2-5, with 10 nucleotides matching TRBD1. V shed 0 bases, J shed 6 bases, and the junction held 5 bases outside the gene matches. Germline V gene lookup returns CDR1 SGHRS and CDR2 YFSETQ. The CDR3 sequence is 15 residues long. The CDR3 DNA reads as TGCGCCAGCAGCTTGGGGGGACAGGGGAGTCAGACCCAGTACTTC. Its translation is CASSLGGQGSQTQYF.

The chain couples TRBV5-6 to TRBJ1-2, with D possibly being TRBD1 (6 bases). Trimming pared 4 bases from V and 4 bases from J, leaving 14 bases between. The CDR3 runs 14 residues. Per the germline V gene, CDR1 is SGHDT and CDR2 is YYEEEE. The CDR3 coding sequence is TGTGCCAGCAGCCCGCCGGGGGCAGGCTATGGCTACACCTTC. It is translated as CASSPPGAGYGYTF.

The chain joins TRBV27 to TRBJ1-6; D perhaps matches TRBD1 (5 bases). Between the trimmed V and J ends, which lost 10 bases and 7 bases, there was a span of 17 bases. Germline V lookup: CDR1 MNHEY, CDR2 SMNVEV (reference sequence). This CDR3 spans 14 amino acids. The CDR3 sequence is CAIRRDGGNSPLHF. As DNA, the CDR3 is TGTGCCATCAGAAGGGACGGCGGCAATTCACCCCTCCACTTT.

The J gene is TRBJ2-1, the V gene TRBV4-1, with a possible D match to TRBD2 (6 bases). V lost 1 base and J lost 5, with 12 bases in between. This CDR3 has 15 residues. Per germline, CDR1 MGHRA and CDR2 YSYEKL. CDR3 DNA sequence: TGCGCCAGCAGCCAAGGAACTAGCCCAAACAATGAGCAGTTCTTC. It yields the protein CASSQGTSPNNEQFF.

The chain carries TRBV5-1 and TRBJ2-7; D unclear. Trimming removed 4 bases from V and 4 bases from J, with 18 bases in between. The CDR3 consists of 15 residues. Germline CDR1 SGHRS, CDR2 YFSETQ. The CDR3 DNA sequence: TGCGCCAGCAGCCCTCCTACCGCCTCCGGTTACGAGCAGTACTTC. It yields the protein CASSPPTASGYEQYF.

CDR3 DNA: TGTGCCAGCAGAAAGACCGATCTCTATGGCTACACCTTC. Its protein is CASRKTDLYGYTF. The rearrangement uses TRBV2 and TRBJ1-2; D is undetermined. CDR3 size: 13 residues. The V and J ends lost 6 bases and 4 bases respectively, with 12 bases between them. Germline V CDR1 and CDR2: SNHLY, FYNNEI.

The chain recombines TRBV6-6 with TRBJ2-7; D is possibly TRBD1 (6 bases). Trimming removed 4 bases from V and 0 bases from J, with 16 bases in between. Germline V lookup: CDR1 MNHNY, CDR2 SVGAGI (reference sequence). CDR3 length equals 16 residues. The DNA for the CDR3 is TGTGCCAGCAGTTCCTCAGGGGCTCCTGTCTCCTACGAGCAGTACTTC. Encoded protein: CASSSSGAPVSYEQYF.

This clone was seen only once. The sample contains more than one DNA sequence encoding this CDR3. CDR3 DNA sequence: TGTGCCAGCTCACCTCTACTAGCGGATACGCAGTATTTT. It is translated as CASSPLLADTQYF. V gene TRBV18 combines with J gene TRBJ2-3; 7 bases line up with TRBD2. The junction had 3 bases not matched to a gene; V was cut back by 3 bases and J by 6 bases. This CDR3 is 13 amino acids long. The V gene's germline CDR1 is KGHSH and CDR2 LQKENI.

The V call is TRBV10-1, the J call TRBJ1-2, with 7 bases aligning to TRBD1. The CDR3 loop spans 14 amino acids. The J segment lost 4 bases and the V segment lost 6 bases, leaving 8 bases of the junction unmatched. The germline gives CDR1 WNHNN, CDR2 SYGVQD (reference sequence). The CDR3 coding sequence is TGCGCCAGCAGCCCGGTAGGGGGCAGCTATGGCTACACCTTC. It specifies CASSPVGGSYGYTF.

The gene calls are TRBV6-4 and TRBJ1-4; D is unclear. The CDR3 is made up of 13 amino acids. Germline V gives CDR1 MRHNA, CDR2 SNTAGT. Trimming cost V 9 bases and J 2 bases, with 10 bases left between them. The chain's CDR3 is CASPDVTNEKLFF. The CDR3 nucleotides read TGTGCCAGTCCGGACGTCACTAATGAAAAACTGTTTTTT.